Sequencing of this T cell receptor beta chain was carried out in a study of blood T cell repertoires in COVID-19. Study-level information: COVID-19 samples collected from the United States, Italy and Spain covered acute and convalescent phases. T cells, B-cell-depleted T cells, or PBMCs provided the cDNA or gDNA that served as material.

Original analysis: Estimation of nucleated cell counts was performed using reference gene primer amplification. Profiling relied on immunoSEQ multiplex PCR, and the TCRdb table lists in-frame clones only, not all of them. Clone size and the V and J calls come from that table; the DNA yielded D and trimming. The sample contains about 180,000 clones, 80% to 90% of which appear only once. Material: peripheral blood. The sequence was collected from a man aged 55 to 70 with acute or convalescent COVID-19.

CDR3 region: CASRDPGTPSGHEQYF. In DNA form, the CDR3 reads TGTGCCAGCAGGGACCCCGGGACACCCTCCGGTCACGAGCAGTACTTC. The V and J genes are TRBV28 and TRBJ2-7, with D perhaps matching TRBD1 (6 bases). This CDR3 region has 16 residues. Looked up from germline, CDR1 is MDHEN and CDR2 is SYDVKM. The V end lost 6 bases, the J end lost 5 bases, and 23 bases lay between the germline ends.